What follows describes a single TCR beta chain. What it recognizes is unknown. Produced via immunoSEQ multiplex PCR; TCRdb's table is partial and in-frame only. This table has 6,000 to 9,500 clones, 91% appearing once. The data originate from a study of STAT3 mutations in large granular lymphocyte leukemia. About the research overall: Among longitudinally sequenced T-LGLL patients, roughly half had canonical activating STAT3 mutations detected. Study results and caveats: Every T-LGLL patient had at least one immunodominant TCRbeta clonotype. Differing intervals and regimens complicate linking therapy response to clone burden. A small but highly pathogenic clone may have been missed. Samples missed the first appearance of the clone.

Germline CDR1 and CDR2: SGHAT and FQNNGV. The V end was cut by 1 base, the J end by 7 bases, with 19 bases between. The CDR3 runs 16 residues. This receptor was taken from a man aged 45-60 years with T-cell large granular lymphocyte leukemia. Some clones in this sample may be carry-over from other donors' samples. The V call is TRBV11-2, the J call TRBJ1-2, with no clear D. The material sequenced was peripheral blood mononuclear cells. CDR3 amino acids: CASSLVPAGVDGGYTF. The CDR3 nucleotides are TGTGCCAGCAGCTTAGTTCCCGCCGGCGTGGACGGTGGCTACACCTTC. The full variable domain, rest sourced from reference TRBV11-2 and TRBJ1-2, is EAGVAQSPRYKIIEKRQSVAFWCNPISGHATLYWYQQILGQGPKLLIQFQNNGVVDDSQLPKDRFSAERLKGVDSTLKIQPAKLEDSAVYLCASSLVPAGVDGGYTFGSGTRLTVV.